These T cell receptor beta chains were read from a single sample in a study of blood T cell repertoires in COVID-19. Sequencing used immunoSEQ multiplex PCR; TCRdb keeps in-frame clones, though not all of them. In the table there are some 59,000 clones, roughly 80% of which are singletons. Sample: peripheral blood. These receptors were collected from an elderly man with active or convalescent COVID-19. Each CDR3 is given with its conserved first and last residue.

TRBV6-2/TRBV6-3,CASSPPGLYSYEQYF
TRBV6-5,CASSPIGGESQPQHF
TRBV18,CASSPRDRSPYGYTF
TRBV6-4,CASRGQRTGGYTDTQYF
TRBV28,CASSSQGQETQYF
TRBV7-2,CASSFNTGTRAGETQYF
TRBV3-1/TRBV3-2,CASSQALEQFF
TRBV7-9,CASSLEGGSLGDEQFF
TRBV19,CASSSTGAAYNEQFF
TRBV3-1/TRBV3-2,CASSPQGQGVFGNTEAFF
TRBV28,CASSSGGLGTEAFF
TRBV3-1/TRBV3-2,CASSQGGQFVGVAQFF
TRBV4-2,CASSQAPLEGYTF
TRBV11-2,CASRTAGISYEQYF
TRBV10-3,CAISESAALLGRDTEAFF
TRBV9,CASSPAGTLAGGETQYF
TRBV14,CASSWLAGVGTQYF
TRBV15,CATSRGAKGLAGQETQYF
TRBV18,CASSPTVPGQGASSPLHF
TRBV7-2,CASTSPTIYNEQFF
TRBV19,CASSSPGQGTYEQYF
TRBV14,CASSPLEGLAGSGGTQYF
TRBV18,CASSPNYEQYF
TRBV4-1,CASSQAVLAGAYNEQFF
TRBV30,CAWSVALQETQYF
TRBV19,CASSMGQIGNTIYF
TRBV12-3/TRBV12-4,CASSPGGHEAFF
TRBV5-5,CASSLAGQYNQPQHF
TRBV18,CASSPGTDYGYTF
TRBV19,CASSVDRGRWSKNIQYF
TRBV4-1,CASSQEIPHQGHSYEQYF
TRBV28,CASTATGGWAKLFF
TRBV5-5,CASNQRPGLAGGPNYNEQFF
TRBV12-5,CASGLGTGENQPQHF
TRBV5-6,CASSLLGATDTQYF
TRBV10-2,CASSRPTGNYEQYF
TRBV7-9,CASSFYGDYGYTF
TRBV9,CASSYFQGDTEAFF
TRBV28,CASSFAVYEQYF
TRBV7-9,CASSPAGELFF
TRBV5-4,CASSGTGGAGGYTF
TRBV5-5,CASSLRYSNQPQHF
TRBV12-3/TRBV12-4,CASSPTGLPQHF
TRBV5-1,CASSLAGTGVYEQYF
TRBV3-1/TRBV3-2,CASSQDHWGGDTEAFF
TRBV14,CASSQVGTGRYEQYF
TRBV11-3,CASSLAEGTQYF
TRBV5-1,CASSFGSGQGYEQYF
TRBV7-9,CASSSASGLARYEQYF
TRBV18,CASSPVARATEAFF
TRBV28,CASSPAGLAADTQYF
TRBV5-6,CASSRGGSAHYNEQFF
TRBV29-1,CSVGYSLAGGNEQFF
TRBV7-2,CASSRQGTGALGGYTF